One TCR beta chain is described in this entry. These data belong to a study of blood T cell repertoires in COVID-19. For the study at large: The cDNA or gDNA used as material had been derived from T cells, B-cell-depleted T cells, or PBMCs.

Generated by immunoSEQ multiplex PCR, the TCRdb table keeps only in-frame clones and is missing some. The sample lists around 260,000 clones; 85% to 90% were seen once. The CDR3 sequence is 15 residues long. CDR1 and CDR2 (germline): MNHEY, SVGAGI. The J segment lost 2 bases and the V segment lost 0 bases, leaving 3 bases of the junction unmatched. The TCR originated in a woman aged 40 to 50 who had recovered from COVID-19. The chain has TRBV6-5 and TRBJ2-7; TRBD2 aligns across 8 bases. Sequencing was carried out using peripheral blood. The CDR3 reads CASSYSGGVAYEQYF. The CDR3 coding sequence is TGTGCCAGCAGTTACTCCGGGGGGGTAGCCTACGAGCAGTACTTC.